What follows are 5 T cell receptor beta chains derived from one specimen sequenced in a study of T cell responses to AZD1222 COVID-19 vaccine. TCRdb keeps only in-frame clones here, not all; method: immunoSEQ multiplex PCR. The sample consists of over 120,000 clones, roughly 91% of them appearing once. Here the sequenced sample was peripheral blood, taken on day 0 of AZD1222 vaccination. Receptor source: an adult in good health.

The gene calls are TRBV7-9 and TRBJ1-1; perhaps TRBD1 as D (6 bases). This CDR3 is 12 amino acids long. Trimming removed 2 bases at V and 7 bases at J, with 8 bases between. The germline CDR1 and CDR2 sequences are SEHNR and FQNEAQ (reference sequence). The CDR3 here is CASSLLGGEAFF. In DNA form, the CDR3 reads TGTGCCAGCAGCTTATTAGGGGGTGAAGCTTTCTTT.

V usage is TRBV6-2 or TRBV6-3 and J usage is TRBJ1-4, with 7 nucleotides matching TRBD1. Trimming cost V 5 bases and J 3 bases; bases outside gene matches: 6. This CDR3 comprises 15 residues. Looked up from germline, CDR1 is MNHEY and CDR2 is SVGEGT. CDR3 sequence (DNA): TGTGCCAGCAGTGTCCGACAGGGACCTAATGAAAAACTGTTTTTT. Translated: CASSVRQGPNEKLFF.

The count of this clone is one. This sequence joins TRBV15 and TRBJ2-3; D not certain. This CDR3 region has 15 residues. Trimming took off 4 bases at V and 0 bases at J, with 11 bases between the two ends. CDR1 is LNHNV and CDR2 is YYDKDF in the germline V gene (reference sequence). In DNA form, the CDR3 reads TGTGCCACCAGCAAGGGAACCGCTAGCACAGATACGCAGTATTTT. Its protein product is CATSKGTASTDTQYF.

The chain is built from TRBV7-8 and TRBJ1-1; maybe TRBD1 (6 bases). The germline V gene encodes CDR1 SGHVS and CDR2 FQNEAQ. CDR3 length equals 15 residues. The V end was cut by 0 bases, the J end by 0 bases, with 8 bases between. CDR3 sequence reads: CASSLATGMNTEAFF. The CDR3 nucleotides read TGTGCCAGCAGCTTAGCGACAGGTATGAACACTGAAGCTTTCTTT. The full variable domain, its missing parts supplied by reference TRBV7-8 and TRBJ1-1, is GAGVSQSPRYKVAKRGQDVALRCDPISGHVSLFWYQQALGQGPEFLTYFQNEAQLDKSGLPSDRFFAERPEGSVSTLKIQRTQQEDSAVYLCASSLATGMNTEAFFGQGTRLTVV.

The chain is built from TRBV20-1 and TRBJ1-1, with D unresolved. Deletions cut 1 base from V and 5 bases from J, with 5 bases between. The CDR3 length is 11 residues. In germline, CDR1 is DFQATT, CDR2 SNEGSKA (reference sequence). CDR3 nucleotide sequence: TGCAGTGCTAGAGCTGGGACTGAAGCTTTCTTT. Amino acid sequence: CSARAGTEAFF.